These 24 T cell receptor beta chains were sequenced from one sample in a study of blood T cell repertoires in COVID-19. Method: immunoSEQ multiplex PCR; TCRdb's copy keeps in-frame clones and lacks some. The data show fewer than 500,000 clones, about four fifths seen once. The sample consisted of peripheral blood. These receptors all come from a human donor with acute or convalescent COVID-19. The donor label of this sample is uncertain.

The V and J genes are TRBV7-2 and TRBJ1-3; D remains unclear. This CDR3 spans 14 amino acids. Trimming took off 7 bases at V and 0 bases at J, with 10 bases between the two ends. CDR1 is SGHTA, CDR2 FQGNSA, per germline. The CDR3 is CASKLTNSGNTIYF. The CDR3 coding sequence is TGTGCCAGCAAGCTTACGAACTCTGGAAACACCATATATTTT.

In its sample, this clone was seen once. The chain links TRBV27 to TRBJ2-1; D gene uncertain. Trimming removed 10 bases from V and 0 bases from J, with 13 bases in between. CDR1 is MNHEY and CDR2 is SMNVEV in the germline V gene (reference sequence). CDR3 length equals 14 residues. The CDR3 loop is CATLGGSSYNEQFF. The CDR3 DNA sequence: TGTGCCACTCTAGGTGGTAGCTCCTACAATGAGCAGTTCTTC.

In its sample, this clone was seen a few times. This chain links TRBV5-1 with TRBJ1-3; no clear D gene. Per the germline V gene, CDR1 is SGHRS and CDR2 is YFSETQ. The CDR3 is made up of 16 amino acids. The V end lost 1 base, the J end lost 0 bases, and 11 bases lay between the germline ends. The CDR3 DNA reads TGCGCCAGCAGCTTGTATACCCAGGACTCTGGAAACACCATATATTTT. This translates into CASSLYTQDSGNTIYF.

The chain has TRBV10-2 and TRBJ1-5; 10 bases match TRBD1. CDR1 is WSHSY and CDR2 is SAAADI in the germline V gene. Trimming cost V 7 bases and J 0 bases; bases outside gene matches: 9. This CDR3 contains 17 residues. The CDR3 DNA sequence: TGCGCCAGCACCGGGGACAGGGGAGTTTATAGCAATCAGCCCCAGCATTTT. Translating it yields CASTGDRGVYSNQPQHF.

The rearrangement links TRBV18 to TRBJ2-7; no firm D call. The CDR3 contains 14 residues. Per germline, CDR1 KGHSH and CDR2 LQKENI. The germline V and J ends were trimmed by 2 bases and 2 bases, with 10 bases remaining between them. This CDR3 is CASSPGGATYEQYF. The CDR3 nucleotides read TGTGCCAGCTCACCAGGTGGAGCAACCTACGAGCAGTACTTC.

This clone was picked up one time. The CDR3 protein is CASSWEGTGYYGYTF. The CDR3 DNA reads TGCGCCAGCAGCTGGGAGGGGACAGGGTACTATGGCTACACCTTC. The gene calls are TRBV5-1 and TRBJ1-2, with 9 bases aligning to TRBD1. Germline V gene sequence: CDR1 SGHRS, CDR2 YFSETQ. CDR3 length: 15 residues. V lost 3 bases to trimming and J lost 3 bases; unmatched junction nucleotides: 6.

The chain carries TRBV2 and TRBJ2-3, with D uncertain. CDR3 length: 13 amino acids. Trimming left V 7 bases short and J 3 bases short, with 11 bases between. Looked up from germline, CDR1 is SNHLY and CDR2 is FYNNEI. This chain's CDR3 is CASIQSLTDTQYF. In DNA, the CDR3 is TGTGCCAGCATTCAATCACTGACAGATACGCAGTATTTT. Looking up the rest from reference TRBV2 and TRBJ2-3 gives the full variable domain: EPEVTQTPSHQVTQMGQEVILRCVPISNHLYFYWYRQILGQKVEFLVSFYNNEISEKSEIFDDQFSVERPDGSNFTLKIRSTKLEDSAMYFCASIQSLTDTQYFGPGTRLTVL.

This clone was seen once. The CDR3 loop reads CASSYYREGTEAFF. The DNA for the CDR3 is TGTGCCAGCAGTTACTATAGGGAGGGGACTGAAGCTTTCTTT. This sequence joins TRBV6-6 and TRBJ1-1; D perhaps matches TRBD1 (5 bases). Trimming stripped 1 base from V and 5 bases from J, with 11 bases between. The germline gives CDR1 MNHNY, CDR2 SVGAGI (reference sequence). The CDR3 extends over 14 amino acids.

The chain is built from TRBV27 and TRBJ1-2, with a tentative D call TRBD1 (6 bases). The CDR3 extends over 12 amino acids. Trimming removed 5 bases from V and 4 bases from J, with 8 bases in between. Germline V gives CDR1 MNHEY, CDR2 SMNVEV (reference sequence). CDR3 in DNA: TGTGCCAGCAGTGGCAGGGGCTATGGCTACACCTTC. This codes for CASSGRGYGYTF.

V and J are TRBV5-4 and TRBJ2-7; 8 nucleotides line up with TRBD1. The ends lost 4 bases at V and 1 base at J; junction bases unmatched: 10. This CDR3 comprises 16 residues. Germline loops: CDR1 SGHNT, CDR2 YYREEE (reference sequence). This CDR3 reads CASSHDLGQASYEQYF. Here the CDR3 DNA reads TGTGCCAGCAGCCACGACCTGGGACAGGCGTCCTACGAGCAGTACTTC.

In this sample, this clone turned up once. Within the sample, other DNA sequences also encode this same CDR3. The V and J genes are TRBV6-5 and TRBJ1-1; D gene uncertain. The CDR3 contains 12 residues. The V gene lost 6 bases and the J gene lost 4 bases, with 9 bases spanning the gap. From germline, CDR1 is MNHEY and CDR2 SVGAGI. The CDR3 region has the DNA TGTGCCAGCAGCAGACGAGGCACTGAAGCTTTCTTT. It is translated as CASSRRGTEAFF.

The chain uses TRBV29-1 and TRBJ2-1; possible D gene TRBD2, 6 bases. The V end lost 3 bases, the J end lost 7 bases, and 10 bases lay between the germline ends. Germline CDR1 and CDR2: SQVTM and ANQGSEA. The CDR3 is made up of 12 amino acids. Here the CDR3 DNA reads TGCAGCGTTGACGAGGCGGGAAATGAGCAGTTCTTC. Translation gives CSVDEAGNEQFF.

This sequence joins TRBV4-1 and TRBJ1-5; TRBD1 matches 7 bases. V lost 4 bases and J lost 5; bases outside the gene matches: 8. The CDR3 runs 15 residues. The germline V gene encodes CDR1 MGHRA and CDR2 YSYEKL. CDR3 in amino acids: CASSRDRATDQPQHF. The CDR3 DNA sequence: TGCGCCAGCAGCCGGGACAGAGCCACAGATCAGCCCCAGCATTTT.

DNA for the CDR3: TGTGCCAGCAGCTTAGTTTGGGACAGGGGGCTCTATGAGCAGTTCTTC. It encodes CASSLVWDRGLYEQFF. V and J are TRBV11-2 and TRBJ2-1; 12 nucleotides match TRBD1. The germline gives CDR1 SGHAT, CDR2 FQNNGV. The V and J ends lost 1 base and 8 bases, in that order; junction bases with no gene match: 6. The CDR3 length is 16 residues.

There are a few counts of this clone. The chain is built from TRBV6-4 and TRBJ1-2, with D unresolved. Trimming left V 3 bases short and J 7 bases short, with 18 bases between. Germline CDR1 and CDR2: MRHNA and SNTAGT. The CDR3 runs to 15 residues. The CDR3 reads CASSDTRAGGSGYTF. The CDR3 DNA follows: TGTGCCAGCAGTGATACAAGGGCAGGAGGAAGTGGCTACACCTTC.

V usage is TRBV4-1 and J usage is TRBJ1-6, with D maybe TRBD1 (6 bases). Germline V lookup: CDR1 MGHRA, CDR2 YSYEKL. The CDR3 sequence is 15 residues long. Trimming pared 4 bases from V and 5 bases from J, leaving 12 bases between. CDR3 amino acids: CASSLMGHDNSPLHF. The CDR3 coding sequence is TGCGCCAGCAGCCTTATGGGACATGATAATTCACCCCTCCACTTT.

This clone was recorded only once. The chain recombines TRBV11-2 with TRBJ1-1, with 8 bases that match TRBD1. Germline lookup yields CDR1 SGHAT and CDR2 FQNNGV. This CDR3 contains 15 residues. Losses at the gene ends were 5 bases for V and 0 bases for J; bases not matched to a gene: 5. CDR3 protein: CASSDQGAMNTEAFF. The CDR3 nucleotides read TGTGCCAGCAGCGATCAGGGGGCCATGAACACTGAAGCTTTCTTT.

The chain links TRBV18 to TRBJ1-2; D is perhaps TRBD1 (5 bases). The CDR3 loop spans 12 amino acids. Germline lookup yields CDR1 KGHSH and CDR2 LQKENI. V lost 4 bases, J lost 5 bases, and 8 bases lay in between. CDR3 DNA: TGTGCCAGCTCACAGGGGAGGTATGGCTACACCTTC. Amino acids: CASSQGRYGYTF.

This clone has only one observation. The genes are TRBV2 and TRBJ1-6; 9 positions agree with TRBD1. The CDR3 is 13 amino acids. The germline CDR1 and CDR2 sequences are SNHLY and FYNNEI. The J segment lost 10 bases and the V segment lost 7 bases, leaving 5 bases of the junction unmatched. As DNA, the CDR3 is TGTGCCAGCACGGGACAGGGCAGGTCACCCCTCCACTTT. Protein product: CASTGQGRSPLHF.

This chain joins TRBV5-8 and TRBJ2-1; perhaps TRBD1 as D (6 bases). V was shortened by 2 bases and J by 15 bases, with 12 bases between the two germline ends. This CDR3 is 11 amino acids long. Germline V CDR1 and CDR2: SGHTS, YDEGEE. The CDR3 bases are TGTGCCAGCAGCTTAACAGGGTGGGTGTTCTTC. Protein product: CASSLTGWVFF.

The chain employs TRBV6-2 or TRBV6-3 and TRBJ2-2, with D possibly matching TRBD2 (5 bases). Per the germline V gene, CDR1 is MNHEY and CDR2 is SVGEGT. V gave up 7 bases and J gave up 4 bases, with 16 bases separating them. CDR3 length: 15 residues. The CDR3 sequence: CASTPERVSTGELFF. The CDR3 DNA is TGTGCCAGCACCCCGGAGAGGGTGAGCACCGGGGAGCTGTTTTTT.

There are a few counts of this clone. The V and J genes are TRBV2 and TRBJ2-3; D not certain. The CDR3 totals 14 residues. Germline loops: CDR1 SNHLY, CDR2 FYNNEI. The V end lost 5 bases, the J end lost 3 bases, and 12 bases lay between the germline ends. The CDR3 DNA is TGTGCCAGCAGTCGCCTAGTAGGTACAGATACGCAGTATTTT. This translates into CASSRLVGTDTQYF.

This clone was recorded only once. The V gene is TRBV5-4, the J gene TRBJ1-2; 9 nucleotides line up with TRBD1. The CDR3 consists of 17 residues. V was clipped by 3 bases and J by 4 bases; unmatched bases: 13. CDR1 SGHNT and CDR2 YYREEE come from the germline V gene (reference sequence). The CDR3 coding sequence is TGTGCCAGCAGCTGGGGAGAACAGGGGGCCTTCCTCTATGGCTACACCTTC. Translating it yields CASSWGEQGAFLYGYTF.

This clone was counted only a few times. V gene TRBV10-2 combines with J gene TRBJ2-2; 10 positions agree with TRBD2. CDR1 is WSHSY and CDR2 is SAAADI in the germline V gene. J lost 5 bases, V lost 6 bases, and 15 bases had no gene match. CDR3 size: 18 residues. DNA of the CDR3: TGCGCCAGCAGCCACAGGGGGGCTAGCGGGAGAGGAACCGGGGAGCTGTTTTTT. As protein: CASSHRGASGRGTGELFF.